The 3 T cell receptor beta chains presented below share a single source sample, sequenced in a study of naive and memory T cell subsets. The beta constant-region primer was an equimolar mix of two oligonucleotides covering TRBC1 and TRBC2. The ligated cDNA underwent four PCR rounds using SP2 and nested alpha and beta constant-region primers. TCRdb re-analysed the UMI-ligation and nested PCR reads in MiXCR, keeping a single row per CDR3 protein. Here the sample spans some 82,000 distinct CDR3 sequences, 9% being singletons. The sample taken for sequencing was naive CD8+ T cells from blood. These TCRs come from a human donor in good health.

This clonotype was found a few times. The chain combines TRBV14 with TRBJ2-1, with a weak D call TRBD1 (6 bases). This CDR3 comprises 17 residues. The germline V gene has CDR1 SGHDN and CDR2 FVKESK. Trimming took off 6 bases at V and 0 bases at J, with 18 bases between the two ends. The CDR3 region is CASRNSGGQNSYNEQFF. Here the CDR3 DNA reads TGTGCCAGCAGGAACTCTGGCGGACAGAACTCCTACAATGAGCAGTTCTTC.

This clonotype was picked up a small number of times. This sequence joins TRBV3-1 and TRBJ2-3; 7 positions agree with TRBD2. In germline, CDR1 is LGHDT, CDR2 YNNKEL (reference sequence). The CDR3 sequence is 15 residues long. V lost 3 bases and J lost 2; bases outside the gene matches: 5. CDR3 nucleotides: TGTGCCAGCAGCCATGCGGGAGCCTACACAGATACGCAGTATTTT. It translates to CASSHAGAYTDTQYF.

V is TRBV6-6 and J is TRBJ2-7; D is perhaps TRBD1 or TRBD2 (6 bases each). The CDR3 is 13 residues long. V was pared by 4 bases and J by 3 bases, with 10 bases between. The germline CDR1 and CDR2 sequences are MNHNY and SVGAGI (reference sequence). In DNA, the CDR3 is TGTGCCAGCAGTTGGGGGGCTAGCTACGAGCAGTACTTC. Translating gives CASSWGASYEQYF.